These T cell receptor beta chains were read from a single sample in a study of blood T cell repertoires in COVID-19. Generated by immunoSEQ multiplex PCR, the TCRdb table keeps only in-frame clones and is missing some. The sample includes roughly 330,000 clones, about 82% of them seen just once. The sample consisted of peripheral blood. These receptor sequences come from a woman aged 50 to 65 with acute or convalescent COVID-19. Each CDR3 is given with its conserved first and last residue. The D gene is left open where the match is weak. The size of a clone is reported for some rows only, either as once, few or many, or as a class for expanded clones.

J: TRBJ1-3
D: NA
V: TRBV14
size: NA
DNA: TGTGCCAGCAGCCAGGGACACTCCGGAAACACCATATATTTT
CDR3: CASSQGHSGNTIYF

J: TRBJ2-4
D: TRBD2
V: TRBV11-3
size: NA
DNA: TGTGCCAGCAGCTCACCGTCGGGAGGAAACATTCAGTACTTC
CDR3: CASSSPSGGNIQYF

J: TRBJ2-5
D: TRBD1
V: TRBV4-2
size: NA
DNA: TGTGCCAGCAGCCACGCCAGGGACAGGCTGGAGACCCAGTACTTC
CDR3: CASSHARDRLETQYF

J: TRBJ2-7
D: NA
V: TRBV7-2
size: NA
DNA: TGTGCCAGCAGCTTAGCCGGAGGGAGTTACTCCTACGAGCAGTACTTC
CDR3: CASSLAGGSYSYEQYF

J: TRBJ1-5
D: TRBD1
V: TRBV7-9
size: NA
DNA: TGTGCCAGCAGCTTCGGGGACAGGAGTCAGCCCCAGCATTTT
CDR3: CASSFGDRSQPQHF

J: TRBJ1-5
D: NA
V: TRBV30
size: NA
DNA: TGTGCCTGGAGTGGAACAGGATTTGGTCAGCCCCAGCATTTT
CDR3: CAWSGTGFGQPQHF

J: TRBJ2-1
D: NA
V: TRBV24-1
size: NA
DNA: TGTGCCACCAGTGACCACAGACAATACAATGAGCAGTTCTTC
CDR3: CATSDHRQYNEQFF

J: TRBJ2-7
D: TRBD2
V: TRBV4-3
size: NA
DNA: TGCGCCAGCAGCCAAGTAATTACCCGGGAGGGCACTAACGAGCAGTACTTC
CDR3: CASSQVITREGTNEQYF

J: TRBJ2-7
D: TRBD2
V: TRBV19
size: NA
DNA: TGTGCCAGTAGCCCAAGGCGGGAGGTCCCCGAGCAGTACTTC
CDR3: CASSPRREVPEQYF

J: TRBJ1-1
D: NA
V: TRBV11-2
size: NA
DNA: TGTGCCAGCAGCTCCCACCAGGGAACTGAAGCTTTCTTT
CDR3: CASSSHQGTEAFF

J: TRBJ1-1
D: TRBD1
V: TRBV19
size: NA
DNA: TGTGCCAGTAGTACCGACAGGGTGAACACTGAAGCTTTCTTT
CDR3: CASSTDRVNTEAFF

J: TRBJ1-3
D: NA
V: TRBV28
size: NA
DNA: TGTGCCAGCAGCCTACAGGGAAACACCATATATTTT
CDR3: CASSLQGNTIYF

J: TRBJ1-1
D: NA
V: TRBV7-2
size: NA
DNA: TGTGCCAGCAGCTCGAATTGGGGCGTCACTGAAGCTTTCTTT
CDR3: CASSSNWGVTEAFF

J: TRBJ2-7
D: TRBD1
V: TRBV29-1
size: NA
DNA: TGCAGCGTTGGGTGGGACAGGGGGCGCGAGCAGTACTTC
CDR3: CSVGWDRGREQYF

J: TRBJ2-7
D: NA
V: TRBV11-2
size: NA
DNA: TGTGCCAGCAGCTTGATCCCAGGGGGGTCCTACGAGCAGTACTTC
CDR3: CASSLIPGGSYEQYF

J: TRBJ2-2
D: NA
V: TRBV6-4
size: NA
DNA: TGTGCCAGCAGTACTCAGGGCGGTCTTGGGGAGCTGTTTTTT
CDR3: CASSTQGGLGELFF

J: TRBJ1-5
D: NA
V: TRBV6-6
size: NA
DNA: TGTGCCAGCAGTTACTCGGACGGGAGATCGAAGCCCCAGCATTTT
CDR3: CASSYSDGRSKPQHF

J: TRBJ2-5
D: TRBD2
V: TRBV3-1/TRBV3-2
size: NA
DNA: TGTGCCAGCAGCCGCGGGACTAGCGGGAGCATGCGATCGGAGACCCAGTACTTC
CDR3: CASSRGTSGSMRSETQYF

J: TRBJ2-1
D: NA
V: TRBV15
size: once
DNA: TGTGCCACCGGAGCCCGGGTACGGCATGAGCAGTTCTTC
CDR3: CATGARVRHEQFF

J: TRBJ2-7
D: TRBD2
V: TRBV27
size: NA
DNA: TGTGCCAGCAGGTCTAGCGGGAGGCCGGGGGAGCAGTACTTC
CDR3: CASRSSGRPGEQYF

J: TRBJ2-1
D: TRBD2
V: TRBV24-1
size: NA
DNA: TGTGCCACCAGACCTAGCGGGAGGGCCTTTGAGCAGTTCTTC
CDR3: CATRPSGRAFEQFF

J: TRBJ2-7
D: TRBD1
V: TRBV4-3
size: NA
DNA: TGCGCCAGCAGCCAAGATACCCTCCCAGGGGGCCCCTACGAGCAGTACTTC
CDR3: CASSQDTLPGGPYEQYF

J: TRBJ2-5
D: TRBD2
V: TRBV7-9
size: few
DNA: TGTGCCAGCAGCTCGAGGGCGGGAGGGACCCAAGAGACCCAGTACTTC
CDR3: CASSSRAGGTQETQYF